This T cell receptor (beta chain) was recovered during a study of blood T cell repertoires in COVID-19. Study details: Sample material is recorded as cDNA or gDNA derived from T cells, B-cell-depleted T cells, or PBMCs.

The assay was immunoSEQ multiplex PCR, and TCRdb's table has in-frame clones only and misses some. Of approximately 170,000 clones in the sample, over 75% are singletons; the top ten hold 4.5% to 7.5%. Sequencing was performed on PBMCs or T cells enriched from blood (not recorded which). This clonotype was sampled from a man in his forties or fifties who had recovered from COVID-19.

The CDR3 coding sequence is TGTGCCAGCAGCCCCCGGACTAGCGTGGCCGGGGAGCTGTTTTTT. It encodes CASSPRTSVAGELFF. The chain recombines TRBV3-1 (or the pseudogene TRBV3-2) with TRBJ2-2; 9 bases agree with TRBD2. The CDR3 totals 15 residues. Germline assignment: CDR1 LGHDT and CDR2 YNNKEL (reference sequence). V lost 4 bases to trimming and J lost 6 bases; unmatched junction nucleotides: 6.